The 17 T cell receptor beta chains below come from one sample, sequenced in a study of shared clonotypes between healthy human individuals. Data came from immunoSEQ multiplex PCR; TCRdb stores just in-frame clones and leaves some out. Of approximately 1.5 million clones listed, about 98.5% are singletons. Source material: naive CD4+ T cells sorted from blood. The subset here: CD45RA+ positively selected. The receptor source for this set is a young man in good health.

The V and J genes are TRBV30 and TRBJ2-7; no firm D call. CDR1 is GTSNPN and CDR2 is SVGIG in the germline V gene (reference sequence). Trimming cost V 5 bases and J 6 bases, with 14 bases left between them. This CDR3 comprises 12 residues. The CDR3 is CAWGSGGFEQYF. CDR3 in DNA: TGTGCCTGGGGGTCCGGTGGGTTCGAGCAGTACTTC.

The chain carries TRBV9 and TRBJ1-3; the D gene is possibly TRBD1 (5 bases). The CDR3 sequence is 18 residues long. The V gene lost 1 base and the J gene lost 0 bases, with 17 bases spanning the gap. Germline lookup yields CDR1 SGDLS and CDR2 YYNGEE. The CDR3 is CASSVLPDGTLSGNTIYF. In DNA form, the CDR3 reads TGTGCCAGCAGCGTACTTCCTGACGGGACGCTCTCTGGAAACACCATATATTTT.

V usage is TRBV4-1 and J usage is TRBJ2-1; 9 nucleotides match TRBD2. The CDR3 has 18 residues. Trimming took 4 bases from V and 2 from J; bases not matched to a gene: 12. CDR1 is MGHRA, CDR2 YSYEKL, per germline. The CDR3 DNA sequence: TGCGCCAGCAGCCGCAAGAGGGCGGGAGGGCCGCCCTACAATGAGCAGTTCTTC. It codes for CASSRKRAGGPPYNEQFF.

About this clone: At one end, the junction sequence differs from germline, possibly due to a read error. CDR3 in amino acids: CASRRTSGSVQLF. As DNA, the CDR3 is TGTGCCAGCAGGAGAACTAGCGGGAGTGTTCAGCTCTTC. The gene calls are TRBV6-5 and TRBJ2-1; 11 positions match TRBD2. This CDR3 region has 13 residues. Germline CDR1 is MNHEY and CDR2 is SVGAGI.

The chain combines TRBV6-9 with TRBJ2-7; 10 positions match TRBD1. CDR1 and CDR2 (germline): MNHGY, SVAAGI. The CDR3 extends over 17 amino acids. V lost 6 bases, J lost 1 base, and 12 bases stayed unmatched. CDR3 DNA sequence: TGTGCCAGCAGACTACCTAAGACAGGGGGCCATTCCTACGAGCAGTACTTC. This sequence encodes CASRLPKTGGHSYEQYF.

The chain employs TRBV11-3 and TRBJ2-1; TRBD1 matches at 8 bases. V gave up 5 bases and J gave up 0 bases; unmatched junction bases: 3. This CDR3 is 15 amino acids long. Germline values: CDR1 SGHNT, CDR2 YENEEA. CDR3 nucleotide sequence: TGTGCCAGCAGCAACACAGGGGGCTCCTACAATGAGCAGTTCTTC. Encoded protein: CASSNTGGSYNEQFF.

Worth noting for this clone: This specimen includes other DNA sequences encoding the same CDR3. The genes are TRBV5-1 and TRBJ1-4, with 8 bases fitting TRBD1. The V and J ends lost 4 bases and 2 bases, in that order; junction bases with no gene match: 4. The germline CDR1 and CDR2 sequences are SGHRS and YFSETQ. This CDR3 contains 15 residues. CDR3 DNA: TGCGCCAGCAGCCCTCAGGGGGCCACTAATGAAAAACTGTTTTTT. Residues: CASSPQGATNEKLFF.

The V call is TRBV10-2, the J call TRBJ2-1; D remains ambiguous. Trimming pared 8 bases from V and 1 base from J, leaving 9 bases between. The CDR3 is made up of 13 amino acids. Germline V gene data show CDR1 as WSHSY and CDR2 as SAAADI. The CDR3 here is CASDADSYNEQFF. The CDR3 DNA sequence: TGCGCCAGCGACGCTGATTCCTACAATGAGCAGTTCTTC.

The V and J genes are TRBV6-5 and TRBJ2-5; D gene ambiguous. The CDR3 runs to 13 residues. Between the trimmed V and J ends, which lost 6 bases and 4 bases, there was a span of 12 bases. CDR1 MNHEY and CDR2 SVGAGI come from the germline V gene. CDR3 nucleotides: TGTGCCAGCAGGTCCGTCGGCCGAGAGACCCAGTACTTC. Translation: CASRSVGRETQYF.

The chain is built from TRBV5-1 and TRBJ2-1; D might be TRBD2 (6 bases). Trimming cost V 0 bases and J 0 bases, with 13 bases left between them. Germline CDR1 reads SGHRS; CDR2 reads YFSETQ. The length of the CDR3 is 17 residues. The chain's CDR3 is CASSLGAVGSSYNEQFF. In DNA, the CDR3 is TGCGCCAGCAGCTTGGGTGCGGTCGGGAGCTCCTACAATGAGCAGTTCTTC.

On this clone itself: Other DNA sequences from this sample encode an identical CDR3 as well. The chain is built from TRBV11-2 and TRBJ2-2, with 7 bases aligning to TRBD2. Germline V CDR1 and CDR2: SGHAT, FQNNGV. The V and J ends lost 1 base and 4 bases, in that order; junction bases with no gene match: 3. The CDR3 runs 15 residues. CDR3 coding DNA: TGTGCCAGCAGCTTAGGGACGGGGGGCACCGGGGAGCTGTTTTTT. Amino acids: CASSLGTGGTGELFF.

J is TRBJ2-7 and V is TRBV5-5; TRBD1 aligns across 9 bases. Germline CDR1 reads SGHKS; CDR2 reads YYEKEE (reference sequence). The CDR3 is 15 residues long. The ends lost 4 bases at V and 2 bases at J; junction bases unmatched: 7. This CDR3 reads CASSIGTGWAYEQYF. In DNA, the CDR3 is TGTGCCAGCAGCATAGGGACAGGGTGGGCCTACGAGCAGTACTTC.

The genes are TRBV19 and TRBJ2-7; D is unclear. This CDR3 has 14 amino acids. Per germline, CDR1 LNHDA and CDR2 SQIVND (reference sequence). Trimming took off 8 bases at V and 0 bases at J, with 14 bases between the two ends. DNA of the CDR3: TGTGCCAGTTCCTATTCCCGAAGCTCCTACGAGCAGTACTTC. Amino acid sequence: CASSYSRSSYEQYF.

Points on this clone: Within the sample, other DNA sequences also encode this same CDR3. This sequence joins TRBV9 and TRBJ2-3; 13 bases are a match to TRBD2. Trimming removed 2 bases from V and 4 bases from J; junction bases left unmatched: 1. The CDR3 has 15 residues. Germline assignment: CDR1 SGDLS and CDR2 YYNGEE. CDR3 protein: CASSVTSGRADTQYF. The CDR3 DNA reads TGTGCCAGCAGCGTTACTAGCGGGAGGGCAGATACGCAGTATTTT. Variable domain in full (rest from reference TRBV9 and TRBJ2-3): DSGVTQTPKHLITATGQRVTLRCSPRSGDLSVYWYQQSLDQGLQFLIQYYNGEERAKGNILERFSAQQFPDLHSELNLSSLELGDSALYFCASSVTSGRADTQYFGPGTRLTVL.

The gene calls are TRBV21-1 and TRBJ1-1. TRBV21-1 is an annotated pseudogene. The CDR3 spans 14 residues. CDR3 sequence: CASTCPGLNTEAFF. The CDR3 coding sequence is TGTGCCAGCACCTGCCCCGGACTGAACACTGAAGCTTTCTTT.

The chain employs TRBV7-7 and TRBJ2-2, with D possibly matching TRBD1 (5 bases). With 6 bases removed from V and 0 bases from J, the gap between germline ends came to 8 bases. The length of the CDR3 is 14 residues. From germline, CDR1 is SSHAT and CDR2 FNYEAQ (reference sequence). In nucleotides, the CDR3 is TGTGCCAGCAGTCAAGGGGCGAACACCGGGGAGCTGTTTTTT. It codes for CASSQGANTGELFF.

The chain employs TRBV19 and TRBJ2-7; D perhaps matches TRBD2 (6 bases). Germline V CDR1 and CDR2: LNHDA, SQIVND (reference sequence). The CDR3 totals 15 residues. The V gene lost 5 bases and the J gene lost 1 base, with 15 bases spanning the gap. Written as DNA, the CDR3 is TGTGCCAGTAGTCCAATGGCGGGAAGATCCTACGAGCAGTACTTC. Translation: CASSPMAGRSYEQYF.